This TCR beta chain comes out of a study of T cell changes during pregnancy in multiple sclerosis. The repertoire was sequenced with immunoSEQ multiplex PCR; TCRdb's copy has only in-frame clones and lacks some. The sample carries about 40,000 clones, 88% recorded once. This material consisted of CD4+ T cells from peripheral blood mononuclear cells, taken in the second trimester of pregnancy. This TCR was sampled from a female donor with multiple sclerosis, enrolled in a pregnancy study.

The CDR3 sequence is CASSTVGALMNTEAFF. CDR3 sequence (DNA): TGTGCCAGCAGCACTGTTGGGGCTCTTATGAACACTGAAGCTTTCTTT. The chain has TRBV2 and TRBJ1-1; possible D gene TRBD1, 5 bases. Trimming took 6 bases from V and 0 from J, leaving 17 bases between them. From germline, CDR1 is SNHLY and CDR2 FYNNEI. The length of the CDR3 is 16 residues. The whole variable domain, remainder taken from reference TRBV2 and TRBJ1-1, is EPEVTQTPSHQVTQMGQEVILRCVPISNHLYFYWYRQILGQKVEFLVSFYNNEISEKSEIFDDQFSVERPDGSNFTLKIRSTKLEDSAMYFCASSTVGALMNTEAFFGQGTRLTVV.